These T cell receptor beta chains were read from a single sample in a study of T cells in tumors after PD-1 blockade. Only in-frame clones appear in the TCRdb table, and some are missing; sequencing was by immunoSEQ multiplex PCR. This table has about 20,000 clones, about three quarters appearing once. The sample in question was PBMCs, obtained before anti-PD-1 treatment. All receptors come from a human donor with basal cell carcinoma. The CDR3 runs from the conserved cysteine through the conserved F or W. D genes are given only for firm matches. Size is stated for part of the rows, as once, few or many counts, or as a class when the clone is expanded.

d_gene	v_gene	abundance	j_gene	CDR3nt	CDR3aa
TRBD2	TRBV7-2	once	TRBJ2-7	TGTGCCAGCAGCTTAGGGGCTAGCGGGGGGTTGAGCTCCTACGAGCAGTACTTC	CASSLGASGGLSSYEQYF
TRBD1	TRBV19	-	TRBJ1-4	TGTGCCAGTAGTATTGATTACAGGGGTAATGAAAAACTGTTTTTT	CASSIDYRGNEKLFF
TRBD2	TRBV10-3	-	TRBJ2-7	TGTGCCATCAGCCGCGACGGCGGGGGGAGGGGCGTCTACGAGCAGTACTTC	CAISRDGGGRGVYEQYF
TRBD1	TRBV6-4	-	TRBJ1-1	TGTGCCAGCAGGAAGGGGACAGGGGGCTGGGACACTGAAGCTTTCTTT	CASRKGTGGWDTEAFF
TRBD2	TRBV29-1	-	TRBJ2-7	TGCAGCGTTAGACAGGACGGACTAGCGGGAATCCACGAGCAGTACTTC	CSVRQDGLAGIHEQYF
-	TRBV28	-	TRBJ1-2	TGTGCCAGCAGTTCGCCTTGGGGCTACACCTTC	CASSSPWGYTF
-	TRBV6-1	-	TRBJ2-5	TGTGCCAGCAGTGAACGGCAGGGGGGAAAAGAGACCCAGTACTTC	CASSERQGGKETQYF
-	TRBV29-1	-	TRBJ1-2	TGCAGCGTTGAAGTACAGAACCAACACAACTATGGCTACACCTTC	CSVEVQNQHNYGYTF
TRBD2	TRBV9	-	TRBJ2-1	TGTGCCAGCAGCGTAGGACTAGCGGACTACAATGAGCAGTTCTTC	CASSVGLADYNEQFF
TRBD2	TRBV28	-	TRBJ2-3	TGTGCCAGCAGTTTAAGGGGCTATGATCGTCTAGCGGGAACCACAGATACGCAGTATTTT	CASSLRGYDRLAGTTDTQYF
TRBD2	TRBV2	-	TRBJ2-1	TGTCCCCCCTGTCACGGGGGGGCGCGGGTGGGGAGCTCCTACAATGAGCAGTTCTTC	CPPCHGGARVGSSYNEQFF
-	TRBV21-1	-	TRBJ1-1	TGTGCCAGCAGCAAAGCCCAACAAGAAGCTTTCTTT	CASSKAQQEAFF
-	TRBV19	once	TRBJ1-5	TGTGCCAGTAGTCAACAGGGTGCTCAGCCCCAGCATTTT	CASSQQGAQPQHF
TRBD2	TRBV2	few	TRBJ2-1	TGTGCCCGCAGTGACGGGGGGGCGCGGGCGGGGAGCTCCTACAATGAGCAGTTCTTC	CARSDGGARAGSSYNEQFF
-	TRBV10-3	few	TRBJ2-7	TGTGCCATCAGTGACCTGACCTACGAGCAGTACTTC	CAISDLTYEQYF
-	TRBV19	-	TRBJ1-2	TGTGCCAGTAACAACCTTGGGGGCTACACCTTC	CASNNLGGYTF
-	TRBV27	-	TRBJ2-6	TGTGCCAGCAGAAGTTCTGGGGCCAACGTCCTGACTTTC	CASRSSGANVLTF
-	TRBV5-1	few	TRBJ1-2	TGCGCCAGCAGCTTGGAGGCAGGTCCTAACTATGGCTACACCTTC	CASSLEAGPNYGYTF
-	TRBV5-5	once	TRBJ1-2	TGTGCCAGCAGCTTGAGGCAGAGCTATGGCTACACCTTC	CASSLRQSYGYTF
-	TRBV13	-	TRBJ1-3	TGTGCCAGCATCCTTTTCTGCAGGGACCCTCCCGGAAACACCATATATTTT	CASILFCRDPPGNTIYF
-	TRBV4-2	-	TRBJ2-7	TGTGCCAGCAGCCCCGGGGCCGGAGTCTACGAGCAGTACTTC	CASSPGAGVYEQYF
-	TRBV5-3	once	TRBJ2-7	TGTGCCAGAAGCCTTCCCGGGGCGCTAGACTACGAGCAGTACTTC	CARSLPGALDYEQYF